The source of this T cell receptor beta chain is a study of cytomegalovirus exposure and HLA in healthy donors. Among the donors, all were healthy bone marrow donors. 13 Jbeta primers and 60 Vbeta primers were used for the PCR. This table comes from immunoSEQ multiplex PCR, and its TCRdb copy is limited to in-frame clones, with some not included. Of under 250,000 clones listed, approximately 81% are singletons. Study-wide points: CMV antigen specificity was confirmed in vitro for a few CMV-associated chains.

This clone was detected once. The target antigen is unknown. Sample: PBMCs. This clonotype originated in a woman aged 55-70 years in good health and CMV-seropositive.

The CDR3 region is CASREGGNSGTDTQYF. The DNA of the CDR3 is TGTGCCAGCAGAGAGGGCGGGAACTCAGGTACAGATACGCAGTATTTT. The gene calls are TRBV27 and TRBJ2-3; a weak D match, TRBD2 (6 bases). V was shortened by 6 bases and J by 3 bases, with 19 bases between the two germline ends. This CDR3 is built from 16 residues. Germline values: CDR1 MNHEY, CDR2 SMNVEV (reference sequence).